This entry features one TCR beta chain sequence. These data are taken from a study of blood T cell repertoires in COVID-19. Sequencing was performed with immunoSEQ multiplex PCR; in TCRdb, only in-frame clones are kept and a portion is missing. The repertoire holds approximately 140,000 clones, with 84% as singletons. This CDR3 is 15 amino acids long. J gave up 4 bases and V 8 bases, and 13 bases lay outside the gene matches. The germline CDR1 and CDR2 sequences are MNHEY and SMNVEV (reference sequence). Sequenced sample: PBMCs or T cells enriched from blood (not recorded which). The V gene is TRBV27, the J gene TRBJ1-2, with 7 bases that match TRBD1. This sequence was found in a woman in her fifties or sixties who had been exposed to COVID-19. CDR3 in amino acids: CASLSKQGPIYGYTF. The CDR3 DNA sequence: TGTGCCAGCCTTTCGAAACAGGGGCCCATCTATGGCTACACCTTC.